This is a list of T cell receptor beta chains from one sample in a study of cytomegalovirus exposure and HLA in healthy donors. Profiled with immunoSEQ multiplex PCR; TCRdb holds only in-frame clones, not every one. The top ten hold roughly 4% of the sample, which has about 300,000 clones, 75% to 90% seen once. Material for sequencing was PBMCs. The receptors derive from a man aged 35-49 years in good health and CMV-seropositive. CDR3s include the opening cysteine and the closing phenylalanine or tryptophan. Each record gives: V gene, J gene, clone size, D gene, CDR3 protein, CDR3 DNA. The D gene is left open where the match is weak. Rows give clone size only sometimes, using once, few, many, or a class for an expanded clone.

TRBV4-2	TRBJ2-7	.	TRBD2	CASSQDWTSGRRAYEQYF	TGTGCCAGCAGCCAAGATTGGACTAGCGGGAGGCGGGCCTACGAGCAGTACTTC
TRBV28	TRBJ2-1	.	TRBD2	CASSSSGSFHNEQFF	TGTGCCAGCAGCTCTAGCGGGAGCTTCCACAATGAGCAGTTCTTC
TRBV30	TRBJ2-1	.	.	CAWSPGGLNYNEQFF	TGTGCCTGGAGCCCCGGGGGTCTAAATTACAATGAGCAGTTCTTC
TRBV19	TRBJ2-7	.	TRBD1	CASSPKDRREQYF	TGTGCCAGTAGTCCTAAGGACAGGAGGGAGCAGTACTTC
TRBV5-1	TRBJ1-2	few	.	CASSLGGTNYGYTF	TGCGCCAGCAGCTTAGGAGGGACTAACTATGGCTACACCTTC
TRBV2	TRBJ2-1	.	TRBD2	CASSDPPSGYNEQFF	TGTGCCAGCAGTGACCCCCCTAGCGGTTACAATGAGCAGTTCTTC
TRBV5-6	TRBJ1-2	.	.	CASSLLASYGYTF	TGTGCCAGCAGCTTGCTAGCTAGCTATGGCTACACCTTC
TRBV4-1	TRBJ2-7	.	TRBD2	CASSQGPGGEQYF	TGCGCCAGCAGCCAAGGACCGGGGGGGGAGCAGTACTTC
TRBV7-8	TRBJ1-5	.	.	CASSSRGGQPQHF	TGTGCCAGCAGCTCCAGGGGCGGGCAGCCCCAGCATTTT
TRBV6-5	TRBJ2-1	.	TRBD1	CASSLGQSSYNEQFF	TGTGCCAGCAGTCTGGGACAGAGCTCCTACAATGAGCAGTTCTTC
TRBV19	TRBJ2-1	.	.	CASSRRGREQFF	TGTGCCAGTAGTCGCAGGGGGAGGGAGCAGTTCTTC
TRBV7-2	TRBJ2-7	few	.	CASSSISGEQYF	TGTGCCAGCAGCTCAATCAGCGGCGAGCAGTACTTC
TRBV29-1	TRBJ1-2	.	TRBD1	CSVQSRDRGLSYGYTF	TGCAGCGTCCAGAGCCGGGACAGGGGGTTATCCTATGGCTACACCTTC
TRBV7-6	TRBJ1-4	.	.	CASSFSDPNEKLFF	TGTGCCAGCAGCTTCTCAGATCCTAATGAAAAACTGTTTTTT
TRBV18	TRBJ2-7	once	.	CASSPRSPEQYF	TGTGCCAGCTCACCGCGGTCACCCGAGCAGTACTTC
TRBV10-1	TRBJ1-4	.	.	CASSESSEKLFF	TGCGCCAGCAGTGAGTCAAGCGAAAAACTGTTTTTT
TRBV27	TRBJ2-3	.	.	CASSFAFPGRGDTQYF	TGTGCCAGCAGTTTCGCTTTCCCGGGACGGGGGGATACGCAGTATTTT
TRBV25-1	TRBJ2-2	.	TRBD2	CASTILGGTSGYTGELFF	TGTGCCAGCACCATCCTAGGGGGGACTAGCGGATACACCGGGGAGCTGTTTTTT
TRBV18	TRBJ1-1	.	TRBD1	CASSPGQGVMNTEAFF	TGTGCCAGCTCACCGGGACAGGGGGTGATGAACACTGAAGCTTTCTTT
TRBV23-1	TRBJ2-7	.	TRBD1	CASGIQGATTYEQYF	TGCGCCAGCGGAATACAGGGGGCGACGACCTACGAGCAGTACTTC
TRBV14	TRBJ2-7	.	TRBD1	CASSQEQGVYEQYF	TGTGCCAGCAGCCAAGAACAGGGGGTCTACGAGCAGTACTTC
TRBV2	TRBJ1-2	.	.	CASAGLSNYGYTF	TGTGCCAGCGCGGGGCTCTCTAACTATGGCTACACCTTC
TRBV28	TRBJ2-2	.	.	CASRGTGELFF	TGTGCCTCGCGGGGCACCGGGGAGCTGTTTTTT
TRBV2	TRBJ2-7	.	.	CASRPQVAVSYEQYF	TGTGCCAGCAGGCCTCAAGTAGCGGTCTCCTACGAGCAGTACTTC
TRBV2	TRBJ2-7	.	.	CASSAGQLSPHEQYF	TGTGCCAGCAGTGCTGGTCAGTTATCCCCCCACGAGCAGTACTTC
TRBV27	TRBJ2-2	once	TRBD2	CASSPTSGSLTGELFF	TGTGCCAGCAGTCCGACTAGCGGGAGCCTCACCGGGGAGCTGTTTTTT
TRBV27	TRBJ1-4	.	TRBD1	CASSFRRGNEKLFF	TGTGCCAGCAGTTTCCGCAGGGGGAATGAAAAACTGTTTTTT
TRBV6-5	TRBJ2-2	.	.	CASTGQVNTGELFF	TGTGCCAGCACTGGGCAAGTGAACACCGGGGAGCTGTTTTTT
TRBV7-9	TRBJ1-1	.	.	CASSLFWIAGRGMNTEAFF	TGTGCCAGCAGCTTGTTTTGGATCGCAGGACGGGGTATGAACACTGAAGCTTTCTTT
TRBV7-3	TRBJ2-2	.	.	CASSLVVGVPGELFF	TGTGCCAGCAGCTTAGTGGTGGGAGTGCCCGGGGAGCTGTTTTTT
TRBV6-5	TRBJ2-1	.	.	CASSYSLEQFF	TGTGCCAGCAGTTACTCGCTAGAGCAGTTCTTC
TRBV28	TRBJ1-5	.	.	CASSLRGRNQPQHF	TGTGCCAGCAGTTTAAGAGGGCGCAATCAGCCCCAGCATTTT
TRBV19	TRBJ1-2	.	TRBD1	CASSINRGVSGYTF	TGTGCCAGTAGTATTAACAGGGGAGTGAGTGGCTACACCTTC
TRBV7-8	TRBJ2-3	.	.	CASILSGTLSTDTQYF	TGTGCCAGCATCCTCTCGGGGACTCTGAGCACAGATACGCAGTATTTT
TRBV4-1	TRBJ2-5	.	TRBD2	CASSQDRGVGTQYF	TGCGCCAGCAGCCAAGATCGGGGGGTTGGGACCCAGTACTTC
TRBV7-2	TRBJ2-7	.	.	CASSFGSLYEQYF	TGTGCCAGCAGCTTCGGGAGTCTCTACGAGCAGTACTTC
TRBV7-6	TRBJ2-1	.	.	CAISPPSVSYNEQFF	TGTGCCATTTCGCCTCCTAGCGTCTCCTACAATGAGCAGTTCTTC
TRBV10-3	TRBJ2-2	.	TRBD1	CAISETDRGTGELFF	TGTGCCATCAGTGAGACGGACAGGGGGACCGGGGAGCTGTTTTTT
TRBV27	TRBJ1-2	.	TRBD1	CASSLRLSGQGSGYTF	TGTGCCAGCAGTTTAAGGCTTTCTGGACAGGGATCTGGCTACACCTTC
TRBV19	TRBJ1-1	.	.	CASSVDRNTEAFF	TGTGCCAGTAGTGTGGACAGGAACACTGAAGCTTTCTTT